This T cell receptor (beta chain) is drawn from a study of blood T cell repertoires in COVID-19. Study-level information: Samples came from the United States, Italy and Spain, spanning acute and convalescent COVID-19. Sources were T cells, B-cell-depleted T cells, or PBMCs; the material itself was cDNA or gDNA.

This clone was observed a few times. The junction departs from the called germline gene at one end, perhaps through a read error. Germline V gives CDR1 SSHAT, CDR2 FNYEAQ (reference sequence). This CDR3 has 13 amino acids. Original processing notes: Amplification from reference gene primers served as the basis for estimated nucleated cell counts. Repertoires were generated with immunoSEQ multiplex PCR, while TCRdb's copy carries only in-frame clones and drops some. The V and J calls and clone size were taken over from that table, and D and trimming were inferred from the DNA. The sample comprises 99,000 or so clones, over 80% of which are singletons, and less than 2% rests with the top ten.

Source material: peripheral blood. The chain couples TRBV7-7 to TRBJ2-1, with 7 bases identical to TRBD2. The clonotype comes from a man aged 65-85 years with active or convalescent COVID-19. This CDR3 is CASSSTSSSEQFF. The DNA of the CDR3 is TGTGCTAGCAGCTCGACTAGCAGTAGTGAGCAGTTCTTC.